This TCR beta chain stems from a study of blood T cell repertoires in COVID-19. Across the whole study: Collection of acute and convalescent COVID-19 samples took place in the United States, Italy and Spain. T cells, B-cell-depleted T cells, or PBMCs supplied cDNA or gDNA.

There are 16 residues in the CDR3. Trimming pared 6 bases from V and 3 bases from J, leaving 15 bases between. Per germline, CDR1 LNHDA and CDR2 SQIVND (reference sequence). Study processing details: Estimation of nucleated cell counts relied on the amplification of reference gene primers. TCRdb's copy holds only in-frame clones and misses some; the assay was immunoSEQ multiplex PCR. V and J calls and clone size are copied from that table; D and trimming were computed from the DNA. The sample consists of 45,000 to 65,000 clones, approximately 82% of them appearing once. Input material: peripheral blood. The V call is TRBV19, the J call TRBJ1-6, with TRBD1 as a possible D gene (5 bases). The TCR was taken from a man between 60 and 75 years old with acute or convalescent COVID-19. CDR3 DNA sequence: TGTGCCAGTAGGGGGACGGGGGAGCTCTATAATTCACCCCTCCACTTT. This gives the protein CASRGTGELYNSPLHF. The full variable domain, in which reference TRBV19 and TRBJ1-6 provide the parts outside the CDR3, is DGGITQSPKYLFRKEGQNVTLSCEQNLNHDAMYWYRQDPGQGLRLIYYSQIVNDFQKGDIAEGYSVSREKKESFPLTVTSAQKNPTAFYLCASRGTGELYNSPLHFGNGTRLTVT.